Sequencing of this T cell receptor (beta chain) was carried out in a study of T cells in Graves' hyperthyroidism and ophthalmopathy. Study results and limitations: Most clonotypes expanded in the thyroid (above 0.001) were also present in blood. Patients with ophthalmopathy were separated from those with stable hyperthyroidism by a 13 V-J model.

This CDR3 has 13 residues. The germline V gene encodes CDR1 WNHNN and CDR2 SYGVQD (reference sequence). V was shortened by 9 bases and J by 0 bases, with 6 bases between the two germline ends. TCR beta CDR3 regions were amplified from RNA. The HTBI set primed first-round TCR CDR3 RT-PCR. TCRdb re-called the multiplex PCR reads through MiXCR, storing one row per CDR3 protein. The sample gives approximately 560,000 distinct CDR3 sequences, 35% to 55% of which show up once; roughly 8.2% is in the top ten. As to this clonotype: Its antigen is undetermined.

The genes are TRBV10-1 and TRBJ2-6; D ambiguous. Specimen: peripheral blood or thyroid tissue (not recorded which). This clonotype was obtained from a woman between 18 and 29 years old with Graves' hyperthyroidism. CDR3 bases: TGCGCCAGGATAAACTCTGGGGCCAACGTCCTGACTTTC. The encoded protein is CARINSGANVLTF.